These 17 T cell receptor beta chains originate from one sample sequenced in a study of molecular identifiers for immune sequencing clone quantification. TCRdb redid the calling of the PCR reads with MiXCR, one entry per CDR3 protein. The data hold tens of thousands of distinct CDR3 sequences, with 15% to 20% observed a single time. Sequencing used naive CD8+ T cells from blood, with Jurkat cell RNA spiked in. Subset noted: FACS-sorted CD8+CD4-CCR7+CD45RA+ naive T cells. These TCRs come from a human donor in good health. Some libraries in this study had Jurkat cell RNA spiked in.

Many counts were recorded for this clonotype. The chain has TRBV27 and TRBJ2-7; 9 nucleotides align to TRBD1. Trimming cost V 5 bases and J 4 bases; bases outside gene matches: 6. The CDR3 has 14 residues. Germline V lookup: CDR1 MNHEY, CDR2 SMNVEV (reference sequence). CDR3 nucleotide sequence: TGTGCCAGCAGTCCGGGGACAGGGATGTACGAGCAGTACTTC. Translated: CASSPGTGMYEQYF.

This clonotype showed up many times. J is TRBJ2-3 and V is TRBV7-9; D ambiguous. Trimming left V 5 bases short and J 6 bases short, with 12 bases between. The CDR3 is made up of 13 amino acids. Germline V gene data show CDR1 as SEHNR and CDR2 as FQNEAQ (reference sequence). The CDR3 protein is CASSPGPRDTQYF. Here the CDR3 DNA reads TGTGCCAGCAGCCCCGGGCCCCGGGATACGCAGTATTTT.

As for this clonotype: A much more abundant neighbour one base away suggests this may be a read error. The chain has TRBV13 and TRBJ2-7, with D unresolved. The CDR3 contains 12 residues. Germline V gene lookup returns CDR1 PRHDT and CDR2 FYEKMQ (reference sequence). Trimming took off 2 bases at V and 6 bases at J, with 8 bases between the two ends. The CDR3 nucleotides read TGTGCCAGCAGCTTATTGAAGACCGAGCAGTACGTC. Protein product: CASSLLKTEQYV.

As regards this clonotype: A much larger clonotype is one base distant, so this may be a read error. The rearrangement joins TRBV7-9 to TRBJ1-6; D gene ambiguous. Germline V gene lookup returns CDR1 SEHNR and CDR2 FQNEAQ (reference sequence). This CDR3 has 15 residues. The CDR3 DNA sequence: TGTGCCAGCAACTTAGCCTCGATAACTTATTCACCCCTCCACTTT. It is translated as CASNLASITYSPLHF.

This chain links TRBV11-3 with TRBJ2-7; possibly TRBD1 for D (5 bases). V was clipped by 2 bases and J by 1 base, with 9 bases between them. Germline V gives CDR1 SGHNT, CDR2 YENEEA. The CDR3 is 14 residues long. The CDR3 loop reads CASSLSDRSYEQYF. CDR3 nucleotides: TGTGCCAGCAGCTTATCCGACAGATCCTACGAGCAGTACTTC.

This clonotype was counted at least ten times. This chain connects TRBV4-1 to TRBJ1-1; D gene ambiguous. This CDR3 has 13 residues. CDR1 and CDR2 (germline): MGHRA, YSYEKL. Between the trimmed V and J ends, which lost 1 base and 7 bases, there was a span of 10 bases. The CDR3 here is CASSQGVGFEAFF. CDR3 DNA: TGCGCCAGCAGCCAAGGGGTAGGGTTTGAAGCTTTCTTT.

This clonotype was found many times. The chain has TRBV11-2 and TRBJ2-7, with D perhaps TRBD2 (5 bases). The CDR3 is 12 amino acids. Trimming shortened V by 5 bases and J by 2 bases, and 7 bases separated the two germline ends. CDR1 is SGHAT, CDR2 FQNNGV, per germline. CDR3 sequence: CASSPGTYEQYF. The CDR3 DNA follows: TGTGCCAGCAGCCCCGGGACCTACGAGCAGTACTTC.

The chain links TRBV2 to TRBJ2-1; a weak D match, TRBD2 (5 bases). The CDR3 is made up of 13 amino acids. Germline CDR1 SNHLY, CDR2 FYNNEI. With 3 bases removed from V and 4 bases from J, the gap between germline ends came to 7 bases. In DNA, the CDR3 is TGTGCCAGCAGTGATACTAGTTACAATGAGCAGTTCTTC. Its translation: CASSDTSYNEQFF.

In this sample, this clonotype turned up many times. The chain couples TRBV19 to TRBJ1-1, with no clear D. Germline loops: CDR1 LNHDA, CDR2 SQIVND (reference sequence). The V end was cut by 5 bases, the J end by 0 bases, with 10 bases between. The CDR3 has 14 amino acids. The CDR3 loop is CASSYGRMNTEAFF. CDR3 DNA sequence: TGTGCCAGTAGTTATGGCCGAATGAACACTGAAGCTTTCTTT.

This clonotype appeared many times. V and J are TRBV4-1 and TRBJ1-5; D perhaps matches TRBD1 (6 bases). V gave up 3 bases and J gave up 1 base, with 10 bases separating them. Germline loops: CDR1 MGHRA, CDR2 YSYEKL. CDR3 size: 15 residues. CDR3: CASSQTGGSNQPQHF. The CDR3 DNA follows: TGCGCCAGCAGCCAGACAGGTGGAAGCAATCAGCCCCAGCATTTT.

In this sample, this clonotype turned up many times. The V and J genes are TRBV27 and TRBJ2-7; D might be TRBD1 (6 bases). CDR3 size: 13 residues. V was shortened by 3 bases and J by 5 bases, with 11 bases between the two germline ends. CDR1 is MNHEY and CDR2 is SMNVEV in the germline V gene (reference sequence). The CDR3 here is CASSLPGVHEQYF. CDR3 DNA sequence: TGTGCCAGCAGTTTGCCAGGGGTCCACGAGCAGTACTTC.

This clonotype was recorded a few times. The CDR3 sequence is CASSPGLAGGKSSYNEQFF. CDR3 coding DNA: TGCGCCAGCAGCCCCGGACTAGCGGGAGGGAAGAGCTCCTACAATGAGCAGTTCTTC. The V call is TRBV5-1, the J call TRBJ2-1, with TRBD2 matching 15 bases. CDR3 length: 19 amino acids. CDR1 SGHRS and CDR2 YFSETQ come from the germline V gene. The V and J ends lost 4 bases and 0 bases, in that order; junction bases with no gene match: 8. The full variable domain, completed using reference TRBV5-1 and TRBJ2-1, is KAGVTQTPRYLIKTRGQQVTLSCSPISGHRSVSWYQQTPGQGLQFLFEYFSETQRNKGNFPGRFSGRQFSNSRSEMNVSTLELGDSALYLCASSPGLAGGKSSYNEQFFGPGTRLTVL.

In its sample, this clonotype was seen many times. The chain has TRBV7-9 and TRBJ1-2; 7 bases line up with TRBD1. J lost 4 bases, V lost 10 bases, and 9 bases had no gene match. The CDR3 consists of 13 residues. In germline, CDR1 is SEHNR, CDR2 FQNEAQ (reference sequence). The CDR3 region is CAIQGEDPYGYTF. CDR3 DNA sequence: TGTGCCATCCAGGGGGAGGATCCCTATGGCTACACCTTC.

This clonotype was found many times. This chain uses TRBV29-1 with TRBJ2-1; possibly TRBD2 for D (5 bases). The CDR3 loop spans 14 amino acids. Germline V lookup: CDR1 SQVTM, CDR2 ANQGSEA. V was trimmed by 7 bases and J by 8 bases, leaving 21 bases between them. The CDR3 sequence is CSGFLLGGSYEQFF. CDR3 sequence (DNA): TGCAGCGGCTTCCTACTAGGAGGATCATATGAGCAGTTCTTC.

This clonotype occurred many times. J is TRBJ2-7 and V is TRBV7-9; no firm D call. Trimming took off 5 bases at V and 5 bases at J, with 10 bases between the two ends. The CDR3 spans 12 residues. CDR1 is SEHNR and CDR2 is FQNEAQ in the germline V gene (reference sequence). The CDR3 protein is CASSLPGHEQYF. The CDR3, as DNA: TGTGCCAGCAGCCTTCCCGGACACGAGCAGTACTTC.

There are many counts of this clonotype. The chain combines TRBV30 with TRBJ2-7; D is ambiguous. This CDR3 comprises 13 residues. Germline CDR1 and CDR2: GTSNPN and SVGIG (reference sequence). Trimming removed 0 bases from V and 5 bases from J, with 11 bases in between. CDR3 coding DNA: TGTGCCTGGAGTGTGCTGGGAAGCGACGAGCAGTACTTC. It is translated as CAWSVLGSDEQYF.

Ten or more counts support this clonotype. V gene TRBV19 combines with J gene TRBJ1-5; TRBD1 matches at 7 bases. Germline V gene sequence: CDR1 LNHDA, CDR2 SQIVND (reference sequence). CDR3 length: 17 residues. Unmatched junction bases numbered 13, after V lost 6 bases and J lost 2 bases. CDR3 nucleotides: TGTGCCAGTAGAATCGACAGGGAGGGCGTTGGCAATCAGCCCCAGCATTTT. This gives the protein CASRIDREGVGNQPQHF.